This TCR beta chain was sequenced in a study of post-analysis software for immune sequencing data. As to this clonotype: Its antigen is not identified.

cDNA libraries for TCR beta contained unique molecular identifiers. TCRdb itself ran the PCR reads through MiXCR, one entry per CDR3 protein. The sample lists approximately 460,000 distinct CDR3 sequences; approximately 45% were seen once. Trimming stripped 4 bases from V and 8 bases from J, with 15 bases between. The CDR3 has 14 amino acids. Germline CDR1 is SGHTA and CDR2 is FQGTGA. Study-wide findings and caveats: Multiple sclerosis was associated with a significant reduction in normalized Chao1 diversity relative to controls. Comparison of patients with controls showed five TRBV segments more frequent in patients, TRBV5-6, TRBV5-1 and TRBV20-1 among them.

Sequencing was carried out using blood. The chain recombines TRBV7-3 with TRBJ2-1; D is possibly TRBD1 or TRBD2 (5 bases each). The sequence derives from a girl aged 10-17 years with multiple sclerosis. CDR3 nucleotides: TGTGCCAGCAGCTCGCTCTGGGGGAGCGATGAGCAGTTCTTC. Its translation is CASSSLWGSDEQFF.